This TCR beta chain was profiled in a study of T-cell reconstitution after alpha-beta-depleted transplantation in children. In its sample, this clonotype was seen a few times. Preparation of the TCRbeta library involved a method that used unique molecular identifiers. Using its own MiXCR run on the PCR reads, TCRdb lists one record per CDR3 protein. The profile shows more than 250,000 distinct CDR3 sequences, 9.9% of them singletons. Germline-derived CDR1 and CDR2 are SGHVS and FNYEAQ. This CDR3 comprises 14 residues. The V gene lost 0 bases and the J gene lost 0 bases, with 5 bases spanning the gap. Here the sequenced sample was PBMCs from the stem cell graft donor, taken from the stem cell graft. The receptor was derived from a human donor who donated a stem cell graft to a child with SCID. This chain joins TRBV7-6 and TRBJ2-5; D ambiguous. The CDR3 DNA reads as TGTGCCAGCAGCTTAGCGACAAACCAAGAGACCCAGTACTTC. Its translation is CASSLATNQETQYF.